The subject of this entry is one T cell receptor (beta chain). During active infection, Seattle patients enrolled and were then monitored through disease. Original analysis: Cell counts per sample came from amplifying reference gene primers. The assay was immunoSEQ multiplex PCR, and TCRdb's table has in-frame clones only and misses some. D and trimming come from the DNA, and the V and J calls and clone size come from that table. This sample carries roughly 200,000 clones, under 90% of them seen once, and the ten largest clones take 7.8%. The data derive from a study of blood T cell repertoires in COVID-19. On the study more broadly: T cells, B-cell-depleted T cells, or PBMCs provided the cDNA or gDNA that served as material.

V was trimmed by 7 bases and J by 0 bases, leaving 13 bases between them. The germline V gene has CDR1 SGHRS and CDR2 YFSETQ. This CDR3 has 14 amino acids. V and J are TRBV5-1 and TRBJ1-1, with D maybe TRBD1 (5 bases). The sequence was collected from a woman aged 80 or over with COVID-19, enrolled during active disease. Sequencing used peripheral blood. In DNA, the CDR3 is TGCGCCAGCTTACCCCAGGGTATGAACACTGAAGCTTTCTTT. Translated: CASLPQGMNTEAFF.